The entry below describes one T cell receptor beta chain. The antigen remains unidentified. Naive CD8+ T lymphocytes were specified as CD45RO-CCR7+CD27+CD95-. The CDR3 sequence is 14 residues long. Looked up from germline, CDR1 is SGHTA and CDR2 is FQGTGA. This record comes from a study of CXCR3-negative and CXCR3-positive naive CD8 T cells. Study-wide results and caveats: CXCR3 expression partially decreased after cryopreservation; most assays used fresh PBMCs. CXCR3-expressing naive cells carried TRB CDR3s more hydrophobic than those of CXCR3-negative naive cells.

The method, 5' RACE with UMI labels, was used to prepare the TRB cDNA libraries. TCRdb re-called the 5' RACE reads and gives one entry per CDR3 protein, without DNA. The repertoire table contains over 150,000 distinct CDR3 sequences. Sequenced input: naive CXCR3+ CD8+ T cells from blood. Described subset: CD45RO-CCR7+CD27+CD95- naive CD8+ T cells expressing CXCR3 (TNR3+). The receptor's source is a human donor in good health. Some clones in this sample may be carry-over from other donors' samples. The gene calls are TRBV7-3 and TRBJ2-7. This chain's CDR3 is CASSLTPVGHEQYF. Together with reference TRBV7-3 and TRBJ2-7, the CDR3 gives the full variable domain: GAGVSQTPSNKVTEKGKYVELRCDPISGHTALYWYRQSLGQGPEFLIYFQGTGAADDSGLPNDRFFAVRPEGSVSTLKIQRTERGDSAVYLCASSLTPVGHEQYFGPGTRLTVT.